One T cell receptor beta chain is described in this entry. Its antigen remains unidentified. The record has no base qualities; no much larger clone is one base away. The data originate from a study of control samples from healthy donors and cancer patients (dated by TCRdb to the early 2020s). The germline V gene sets CDR1 to MDHEN and CDR2 to SYDVKM. V ends up 6 bases short and J 5 bases short, with an unmatched junction base count of 17. The cysteine opens and the phenylalanine closes a CDR3 of 18 amino acids. CDR3 DNA only is kept here, 54 bases in frame from base 1. The protocol used for the library was the immunoSEQ multiplex PCR assay. The source is immuneACCESS, and TCRdb retained only in-frame sequences with V and J called. Part of the clones is not carried over; for the studies checked, unresolved V genes explain less than half of this, and the remainder is unexplained. Across this sample there are some 51,000 clones, with around 90% seen only once. The top ten clones comprise approximately 3.4% of the sample.

The sequence derives from a man aged 50 to 59 in good health. The source material was blood. The chain joins TRBV28 to TRBJ2-2, with 8 bases matching TRBD1. The nucleotide sequence reads as follows: TGTGCCAGCAGCCCTGGACAGGGAGTAGACTGGTGTACCGGGGAGCTGTTTTTT. The resulting protein is CASSPGQGVDWCTGELFF.